This T cell receptor beta chain is from a study of blood T cell repertoires in COVID-19. Whole-study context: T cells, B-cell-depleted T cells, or PBMCs provided the cDNA or gDNA that served as material.

As handled by the study authors: Reference gene primer amplification in the assay estimated nucleated cell counts. The assay was immunoSEQ multiplex PCR, and TCRdb's table has in-frame clones only and misses some. V, J and clone size are those of that table, while D and trimming were read from the DNA. The data hold hundreds of thousands of clones, with 85% to 90% observed a single time. CDR3 length: 15 amino acids. The trim removed 2 bases at V and 2 bases at J, leaving 4 bases unmatched. The germline V gene has CDR1 SGHRS and CDR2 YFSETQ. The V call is TRBV5-1, the J call TRBJ2-3, with 8 bases that match TRBD1. This receptor was obtained from a man aged 55 to 70 who had recovered from COVID-19. Sequences were obtained from peripheral blood. CDR3 residues: CASSLLDRDTDTQYF. CDR3 in DNA: TGCGCCAGCAGCTTACTGGACAGGGACACAGATACGCAGTATTTT.